A selection of T cell receptor beta chains follows, all from one sample in a study of T cells after somatic rescue of genetic block. Libraries were prepared by immunoSEQ multiplex PCR; TCRdb keeps only in-frame clonotypes and omits some of them. Here the sample spans about 120,000 clones, about nine tenths being singletons. The sample taken for sequencing was peripheral blood mononuclear cells (PBMCs). These receptor sequences come from a woman younger than 30. Both conserved end residues are part of each CDR3. D genes are given only for firm matches. Expanded clones are given a class, and other clones once, few, many or no size at all.

length	V	D	size	J	DNA	CDR3
17	TRBV30	NA	once	TRBJ2-6	TGTGCCTGGAGTGTTACCCCCTCAGGATCTGGGGCCAACGTCCTGACTTTC	CAWSVTPSGSGANVLTF
14	TRBV7-9	TRBD1	NA	TRBJ2-2	TGTGCCAGCAGCTTCCACAGGGGCACCGGGGAGCTGTTTTTT	CASSFHRGTGELFF
12	TRBV7-2	NA	NA	TRBJ2-7	TGTGCCAGCAGGACTGGGCGCAACGAGCAGTACTTC	CASRTGRNEQYF
13	TRBV7-6	NA	NA	TRBJ2-3	TGTGCCAGCAGCCCCGTGGGCGCAGATACGCAGTATTTT	CASSPVGADTQYF
12	TRBV29-1	NA	NA	TRBJ2-7	TGCAGCGTCACCTCCTCTTCATACGAGCAGTACTTC	CSVTSSSYEQYF
19	TRBV21-1	NA	NA	TRBJ1-5	TGTGCCAGCAGCAGTCGGACAGGGGGATTCGGCTCTCGCAATCAGCCCCAGCATTTT	CASSSRTGGFGSRNQPQHF
13	TRBV2	NA	NA	TRBJ2-1	TGTGCCAGCAGTGTGCTAGCGAACAATGAGCAGTTCTTC	CASSVLANNEQFF
18	TRBV7-6	NA	NA	TRBJ2-5	TGTGCCAGCAGCTTACCGGGACTTCTTATCGGGGGTCAAGAGACCCAGTACTTC	CASSLPGLLIGGQETQYF
13	TRBV28	NA	once	TRBJ2-7	TGTGCCAGCAGTTTGGGCAGGGAAAACGAGCAGTACTTC	CASSLGRENEQYF
12	TRBV29-1	NA	NA	TRBJ2-1	TGCAGCGTGGCCGGGCCCTACAATGAGCAGTTCTTC	CSVAGPYNEQFF
12	TRBV7-6	NA	NA	TRBJ2-7	TGTGCCAGCAGCTCCCCGTTCGACGAGCAGTACTTC	CASSSPFDEQYF
16	TRBV10-3	NA	NA	TRBJ1-3	TGTGCCATCAGTGAGTCGGGCAAGAGCTCTGGAAACACCATATATTTT	CAISESGKSSGNTIYF
15	TRBV4-3	TRBD1	NA	TRBJ2-3	TGCGCCAGCAGCCAGCAGGGACAGGTGCTGGATACGCAGTATTTT	CASSQQGQVLDTQYF
16	TRBV19	TRBD2	NA	TRBJ2-1	TGTGCCAGTAGTATAGGTAGCGGGGGCCTCTACAATGAGCAGTTCTTC	CASSIGSGGLYNEQFF
17	TRBV5-4	TRBD2	NA	TRBJ2-3	TGTGCCAGCAGCTTGGATTTAGCGGGGGGGAACTCAGATACGCAGTATTTT	CASSLDLAGGNSDTQYF
14	TRBV19	TRBD1	NA	TRBJ2-1	TGTGCCATAACTCCCGGACAGGGTTGCGATGAGCAGTTCTTC	CAITPGQGCDEQFF
15	TRBV19	TRBD2	NA	TRBJ2-1	TGTGCCAGTAGTATAAGGGAGCGGGGGGGCCGGGAGCAGTTCTTC	CASSIRERGGREQFF
14	TRBV7-9	NA	NA	TRBJ1-3	TGTGCCAGCAGCTTAGGACAGGCTGGAAACACCATATATTTT	CASSLGQAGNTIYF
12	TRBV29-1	NA	once	TRBJ2-1	TGCAGCGTTGAAACCAGGGACTATGAGCAGTTCTTC	CSVETRDYEQFF
13	TRBV30	TRBD1	NA	TRBJ1-2	TGTGCCTGGAGTGTGGGAACAGGGGATGGCTACACCTTC	CAWSVGTGDGYTF
12	TRBV7-2	NA	NA	TRBJ1-1	TGTGCCAGCAGCTTTTTAGGCTCTGAAGCTTTCTTT	CASSFLGSEAFF
16	TRBV5-4	NA	NA	TRBJ1-2	TGTGCCAGCAGCTTGGCCGAAGTCAGGTGGTCGGCTGGCTACACCTTC	CASSLAEVRWSAGYTF
15	TRBV6-4	TRBD2	NA	TRBJ2-1	TGTGCCAGCAGTACACTAGCGGGGGCCAACAATGAGCAGTTCTTC	CASSTLAGANNEQFF
14	TRBV2	NA	NA	TRBJ2-3	TGTGCCAGCAGCCTGACAGCGAGCACAGATACGCAGTATTTT	CASSLTASTDTQYF
17	TRBV27	NA	NA	TRBJ1-6	TGTGCCAGCAGTTTACCCCGGAGTATCTCCTATAATTCACCCCTCCACTTT	CASSLPRSISYNSPLHF
15	TRBV27	NA	once	TRBJ1-6	TGTGCCAGCAGTTTAAGTGGGGAAAACAATTCACCCCTCCACTTT	CASSLSGENNSPLHF
16	TRBV5-1	NA	few	TRBJ1-1	TGCGCCAGCAGCTTGGAAGCCGCCGTACCGAACACTGAAGCTTTCTTT	CASSLEAAVPNTEAFF
14	TRBV6-5	TRBD2	NA	TRBJ2-1	TGTGCCAGCAGTTACGGACTAGTGGAAAATGAGCAGTTCTTC	CASSYGLVENEQFF
14	TRBV6-5	TRBD1	NA	TRBJ2-7	TGTGCCAGCAGCCCCGGGACAGGGAGGTACGAGCAGTACTTC	CASSPGTGRYEQYF
15	TRBV7-2	TRBD1	few	TRBJ1-6	TGTGCCAGCAGCCAGAGACAGGGGAATAATTCACCCCTCCACTTT	CASSQRQGNNSPLHF
12	TRBV5-6	NA	few	TRBJ1-1	TGTGCCAGCAGCTTGGTCAACACTGAAGCTTTCTTT	CASSLVNTEAFF
18	TRBV2	TRBD2	NA	TRBJ2-5	TGTGCCAGCAGAGAAAGTAGCGGGGGTCACCGGGGGGAAGAGACCCAGTACTTC	CASRESSGGHRGEETQYF
12	TRBV9	NA	NA	TRBJ1-4	TGTGCCAGCAGCTCAAGGGGTGAAAAACTGTTTTTT	CASSSRGEKLFF
15	TRBV9	NA	NA	TRBJ2-2	TGTGCCAGCAGCCTAGGGAAGGAGAACACCGGGGAGCTGTTTTTT	CASSLGKENTGELFF
15	TRBV28	NA	NA	TRBJ1-2	TGTGCCAGCAGTACTCCATCGGGCCTCAACTATGGCTACACCTTC	CASSTPSGLNYGYTF
17	TRBV7-9	TRBD1	NA	TRBJ1-5	TGTGCCAGCAGCTTACACCTCGGACAGGGAGGAAATCAGCCCCAGCATTTT	CASSLHLGQGGNQPQHF
11	TRBV4-1	NA	NA	TRBJ1-2	TGCGCCAGCAGCCAAGCTGGGGACCCCGACTTC	CASSQAGDPDF
16	TRBV11-1	TRBD1	NA	TRBJ2-1	TGTGCCAGCAGCCTTACCGGGACAGGGGTCCAAGGTGAGCAGTTCTTC	CASSLTGTGVQGEQFF
11	TRBV20-1	NA	NA	TRBJ2-1	TGCAGTGCTAGTTCTTTTAATGAGCAGTTCTTC	CSASSFNEQFF
14	TRBV19	NA	NA	TRBJ1-2	TGTGCCAGTAGTATAGCGGTGGTTAACTATGGCTACACCTTC	CASSIAVVNYGYTF
14	TRBV6-5	NA	NA	TRBJ1-1	TGTGCCAGCAGTTACGGACAGACGAACACTGAAGCTTTCTTT	CASSYGQTNTEAFF
16	TRBV10-3	TRBD1	NA	TRBJ2-1	TGTGCCATCAATCGACAGGGGGCGACGACCTACAATGAGCAGTTCTTC	CAINRQGATTYNEQFF
15	TRBV5-6	NA	NA	TRBJ1-6	TGTGCCAGCAGCTTGGTCCAGGGATATAATTCACCCCTCCACTTT	CASSLVQGYNSPLHF
16	TRBV19	TRBD2	NA	TRBJ2-7	TGTGCCAGTAGTCCCCAGCTAGCGGGGGGCCCCTACGAGCAGTACTTC	CASSPQLAGGPYEQYF
14	TRBV11-2	NA	NA	TRBJ2-3	TGTGCCAGCAGCTTAGGCGGGGGCCCAGATACGCAGTATTTT	CASSLGGGPDTQYF
12	TRBV29-1	NA	few	TRBJ1-1	TGCAGCGTTGAGAACTTGAACACTGAAGCTTTCTTT	CSVENLNTEAFF
15	TRBV2	TRBD1	NA	TRBJ1-4	TGTGCCAGCAAACTACAGGGGTCCGGGAATGAAAAACTGTTTTTT	CASKLQGSGNEKLFF
18	TRBV5-1	TRBD2	NA	TRBJ2-7	TGCGCCAGCAGCTTGGGTGGTAGGACTAGACTGATACGAGACGAGCAGTACTTC	CASSLGGRTRLIRDEQYF
16	TRBV4-3	NA	NA	TRBJ1-3	TGCGCCAGCAGCCAAGATTCCGGTACCTCTGGAAACACCATATATTTT	CASSQDSGTSGNTIYF
14	TRBV30	NA	NA	TRBJ1-1	TGTGCCTGGAGATACACAGGGTTGAACACTGAAGCTTTCTTT	CAWRYTGLNTEAFF
11	TRBV29-1	NA	NA	TRBJ1-2	TGCAGCGTTGAGACAGAGGGTGGCTACACCTTC	CSVETEGGYTF
13	TRBV28	NA	NA	TRBJ1-2	TGTGCCAGCAGTTTCGCCAACAACTATGGCTACACCTTC	CASSFANNYGYTF
14	TRBV19	NA	NA	TRBJ1-2	TGTGCCAGTAGCCCCTTTGACAGACCCTATGGCTACACCTTC	CASSPFDRPYGYTF
13	TRBV7-3	NA	once	TRBJ1-1	TGTGCCAGCAGCCCACAGGGATCCACTGAAGCTTTCTTT	CASSPQGSTEAFF
15	TRBV9	NA	NA	TRBJ1-2	TGTGCCAGCAGCGGTGGACAGCTGATAAACTATGGCTACACCTTC	CASSGGQLINYGYTF